This is a list of T cell receptor beta chains from one sample in a study of blood T cell repertoires in COVID-19. TCRdb keeps only in-frame clones here, not all; method: immunoSEQ multiplex PCR. The sample yields about 220,000 clones, approximately 80% seen once. What was sequenced was peripheral blood. These receptors came from a human donor in a cohort sampled during active COVID-19. The CDR3 runs from the conserved cysteine through the conserved F or W. Fields, in order: CDR3 DNA, CDR3 protein, clone size, D gene, V gene, J gene. D genes are given only for firm matches. Only part of the rows carry a size: once, few, many, or a class if the clone is expanded.

CDR3 DNA: TGTGCCAGCAGTTTGACTAGCGGGGGGCGCTACGAGCAGTACTTC
CDR3 protein: CASSLTSGGRYEQYF
clone size: -
D gene: TRBD2
V gene: TRBV6-5
J gene: TRBJ2-7

CDR3 DNA: TGTGCCATCAGTGCCCCTGACTCCAGTGGGCAGTTCTTC
CDR3 protein: CAISAPDSSGQFF
clone size: many
D gene: -
V gene: TRBV10-3
J gene: TRBJ2-1

CDR3 DNA: TGTGCCAGCAGCCAAGAACTGGTCGGCGGTACGCAGTATTTT
CDR3 protein: CASSQELVGGTQYF
clone size: few
D gene: -
V gene: TRBV14
J gene: TRBJ2-3

CDR3 DNA: TGTGCCAGCAGTTTACCACAGGGGGCCATTCGTGGCTACACCTTC
CDR3 protein: CASSLPQGAIRGYTF
clone size: -
D gene: TRBD1
V gene: TRBV28
J gene: TRBJ1-2

CDR3 DNA: TGTGCCAGCTCATCGACAGGGTTGGGGTACGAGCAGTACTTC
CDR3 protein: CASSSTGLGYEQYF
clone size: -
D gene: TRBD1
V gene: TRBV18
J gene: TRBJ2-7

CDR3 DNA: TGTGCCAGCAGCCTGGGACTAGCGGGGGGGCCGAGAAACGAGCAGTACTTC
CDR3 protein: CASSLGLAGGPRNEQYF
clone size: -
D gene: TRBD2
V gene: TRBV7-2
J gene: TRBJ2-7

CDR3 DNA: TGTGCCAGCATCCCTACTGCCGGTTCGGGTAACACTGAAGCTTTCTTT
CDR3 protein: CASIPTAGSGNTEAFF
clone size: -
D gene: -
V gene: TRBV28
J gene: TRBJ1-1

CDR3 DNA: TGCGCCAGCTCCGCGCAGGTGAACCCCGGTAAAGAGACCCAGTACTTC
CDR3 protein: CASSAQVNPGKETQYF
clone size: -
D gene: -
V gene: TRBV10-2
J gene: TRBJ2-5

CDR3 DNA: TGTGCCAGCAGCTTAGTAGCTAGCGGCCTAAATACCCAGTACTTC
CDR3 protein: CASSLVASGLNTQYF
clone size: once
D gene: TRBD2
V gene: TRBV7-8
J gene: TRBJ2-5

CDR3 DNA: TGTGCCAGCAGTGTCCTCCCGTACAGGGGGGAAGAGACCCAGTACTTC
CDR3 protein: CASSVLPYRGEETQYF
clone size: -
D gene: TRBD1
V gene: TRBV27
J gene: TRBJ2-5

CDR3 DNA: TGCGCCAGCAGCCAAGATAGTGACACTGAAGCTTTCTTT
CDR3 protein: CASSQDSDTEAFF
clone size: -
D gene: -
V gene: TRBV4-1
J gene: TRBJ1-1

CDR3 DNA: TGTGCCAGCAGCTTAGAACTTCTGAACACTGAAGCTTTCTTT
CDR3 protein: CASSLELLNTEAFF
clone size: -
D gene: -
V gene: TRBV7-2
J gene: TRBJ1-1

CDR3 DNA: TGTGCCAGCAGTGCCCGGGACTGGTGGCAGTACTTC
CDR3 protein: CASSARDWWQYF
clone size: -
D gene: -
V gene: TRBV28
J gene: TRBJ2-7

CDR3 DNA: TGTGCCAGCAGCGTGGGACAGGGGAACTCCTACGAGCAGTACTTC
CDR3 protein: CASSVGQGNSYEQYF
clone size: -
D gene: TRBD1
V gene: TRBV6-4
J gene: TRBJ2-7

CDR3 DNA: TGTGCCAGCAGTTACGGACAGGGCATTTATGGCTACACCTTC
CDR3 protein: CASSYGQGIYGYTF
clone size: -
D gene: TRBD1
V gene: TRBV6-6
J gene: TRBJ1-2

CDR3 DNA: TGTGCCAGCAGTGACGCGGACTCTTTTGGAACCTCTGGAAACACCATATATTTT
CDR3 protein: CASSDADSFGTSGNTIYF
clone size: -
D gene: -
V gene: TRBV6-4
J gene: TRBJ1-3

CDR3 DNA: TGTGCCAGCAGCTTAGCCGGGACAGGGGGCAATGTTGCTTACGAGCAGTACTTC
CDR3 protein: CASSLAGTGGNVAYEQYF
clone size: once
D gene: TRBD1
V gene: TRBV7-9
J gene: TRBJ2-7

CDR3 DNA: TGTGCCTGGGAACCGGGGGGCACAGATACGCAGTATTTT
CDR3 protein: CAWEPGGTDTQYF
clone size: few
D gene: -
V gene: TRBV30
J gene: TRBJ2-3

CDR3 DNA: TGTGCCAGCAGTGAAGTGGGGGCTGACACCGGGGAGCTGTTTTTT
CDR3 protein: CASSEVGADTGELFF
clone size: -
D gene: -
V gene: TRBV2
J gene: TRBJ2-2

CDR3 DNA: TGTGCCAGCTCCGGGGACAATCAGCCCCAGCATTTT
CDR3 protein: CASSGDNQPQHF
clone size: -
D gene: -
V gene: TRBV12-3/TRBV12-4
J gene: TRBJ1-5